The 25 T cell receptor beta chains given below trace back to one sample, sequenced in a study of post-analysis software for immune sequencing data. General study points: Five or six TRBV segments were more frequent in patients than controls; TRBV5-6, TRBV5-1 and TRBV20-1 belonged to this group.

Antigens for these TCRs are unknown. The TCR beta cDNA libraries carried unique molecular identifiers. TCRdb re-analysed the PCR reads in MiXCR, keeping a single row per CDR3 protein. Counted here are about 560,000 distinct CDR3 sequences, roughly 46% occurring once; the ten biggest clones make up around 1.7%. Material: blood. Receptor source: a girl aged 10-17 years with multiple sclerosis.

The sample holds a few counts of this clonotype. The chain combines TRBV6-1 with TRBJ2-3; D perhaps matches TRBD2 (5 bases). The V end lost 6 bases, the J end lost 4 bases, and 17 bases lay between the germline ends. CDR1 MNHNS and CDR2 SASEGT come from the germline V gene. CDR3 length equals 15 residues. The CDR3 reads CASRGWVGAADTQYF. As DNA, the CDR3 is TGTGCCAGCAGGGGCTGGGTGGGAGCGGCAGATACGCAGTATTTT.

This CDR3 reads CASRPRVGEQYF. As DNA, the CDR3 is TGTGCCAGCAGGCCCAGGGTAGGGGAGCAGTACTTC. V gene TRBV4-2 combines with J gene TRBJ2-7; the D gene is possibly TRBD1 (5 bases). V was cut by 6 bases and J by 7 bases, with 13 bases left in between. CDR1 is LGHNA and CDR2 is YNFKEQ in the germline V gene. The CDR3 sequence is 12 residues long.

This clonotype came up a few times. The chain joins TRBV6-1 to TRBJ2-5; 7 bases agree with TRBD2. The CDR3 runs to 12 residues. Germline CDR1 and CDR2: MNHNS and SASEGT. After removal of 6 bases from V and 9 bases from J, the junction contained 7 bases not matched to a gene. The CDR3 nucleotides are TGTGCCAGCAGGAGGGGAGGGACCGCCCAGTACTTC. Translated, it gives CASRRGGTAQYF.

The V gene is TRBV11-1, the J gene TRBJ2-5, with TRBD2 identical over 7 bases. The J call may not be correct, given that the DNA end is closer to TRBJ2-7. The CDR3 length is 14 residues. The germline gives CDR1 SGHAT, CDR2 FQDESV (reference sequence). The chain's CDR3 is CASSLRREGLEQYF. CDR3 DNA sequence: TGTGCCAGCAGCTTGCGCAGGGAGGGGCTCGAGCAGTACTTC.

This chain uses TRBV6-6 with TRBJ2-7; perhaps TRBD1 as D (5 bases). CDR1 MNHNY and CDR2 SVGAGI come from the germline V gene (reference sequence). V lost 0 bases, J lost 2 bases, and 17 bases lay in between. The CDR3 runs to 17 residues. CDR3 in amino acids: CASSYSSEGAGTYEQYF. The CDR3 DNA sequence: TGTGCCAGCAGTTACTCGAGTGAAGGGGCTGGCACCTACGAGCAGTACTTC.

This clonotype turned up a few times. The rearrangement uses TRBV5-1 and TRBJ1-1, with D possibly matching TRBD1 (5 bases). Trimming cost V 4 bases and J 5 bases, with 12 bases left between them. Germline V gives CDR1 SGHRS, CDR2 YFSETQ. The CDR3 has 13 amino acids. CDR3 sequence: CASSHSWGTEAFF. In DNA form, the CDR3 reads TGCGCCAGCAGCCACTCGTGGGGGACTGAAGCTTTCTTT.

CDR3 DNA: TGTGCCAGCAGTGCCCAGACAGGGTCGAGAACTGAAGCTTTCTTT. It encodes CASSAQTGSRTEAFF. The rearrangement links TRBV6-1 to TRBJ1-1; 7 positions match TRBD1. The germline V gene has CDR1 MNHNS and CDR2 SASEGT. V was clipped by 4 bases and J by 5 bases; unmatched bases: 10. The CDR3 consists of 15 residues.

As for this clonotype: An end of the junction does not agree with germline; a read error may underlie this. CDR3 bases: TGTGCCACCAGCCGGGACCCCACAGATACGCGGTATTTT. Translating gives CATSRDPTDTRYF. The chain has TRBV15 and TRBJ2-3, with D perhaps assigned TRBD1 or TRBD2 (5 bases each). CDR3 length: 13 residues. Germline V gives CDR1 LNHNV, CDR2 YYDKDF (reference sequence).

The chain is built from TRBV11-2 and TRBJ1-2; 9 bases align to TRBD1. The germline V gene encodes CDR1 SGHAT and CDR2 FQNNGV. With V trimmed by 5 bases and J by 6 bases, 13 bases remained unmatched. The CDR3 is made up of 16 amino acids. CDR3 nucleotide sequence: TGTGCCAGCAGCCCTCGTTCGGGACAGGGCGGTCATGGCTACACCTTC. Protein product: CASSPRSGQGGHGYTF.

V and J are TRBV5-1 and TRBJ2-1, with D perhaps TRBD1 (6 bases). Looked up from germline, CDR1 is SGHRS and CDR2 is YFSETQ. V was clipped by 0 bases and J by 7 bases, with 17 bases between them. The CDR3 is 16 residues long. The CDR3 sequence is CASSLVIRDNSNEQFF. CDR3 DNA: TGCGCCAGCAGCTTGGTGATCCGGGACAATTCGAATGAGCAGTTCTTC. The variable domain in full, completed from reference TRBV5-1 and TRBJ2-1, reads KAGVTQTPRYLIKTRGQQVTLSCSPISGHRSVSWYQQTPGQGLQFLFEYFSETQRNKGNFPGRFSGRQFSNSRSEMNVSTLELGDSALYLCASSLVIRDNSNEQFFGPGTRLTVL.

The rearrangement links TRBV20-1 to TRBJ2-7, with 9 positions matching TRBD2. This CDR3 has 20 amino acids. V lost 3 bases, J lost 1 base, and 22 bases stayed unmatched. Germline V CDR1 and CDR2: DFQATT, SNEGSKA (reference sequence). The CDR3 bases are TGCAGTGCTAGTAGTCAGGGCCTCCCCGGGACTAGCTACGGGTCCTACGAGCAGTACTTC. Its translation is CSASSQGLPGTSYGSYEQYF.

The rearrangement uses TRBV10-2 and TRBJ2-3; 8 nucleotides agree with TRBD2. The V and J ends lost 6 bases and 4 bases, in that order; junction bases with no gene match: 18. Per germline, CDR1 WSHSY and CDR2 SAAADI. The CDR3 has 18 residues. CDR3 loop: CASRDWVAGRGVSDTQYF. Here the CDR3 DNA reads TGCGCCAGCAGAGACTGGGTAGCGGGGAGAGGGGTGTCAGATACGCAGTATTTT.

The V gene is TRBV29-1, the J gene TRBJ1-1; D ambiguous. CDR1 is SQVTM and CDR2 is ANQGSEA in the germline V gene. V lost 5 bases and J 2 bases, leaving 6 bases between the germline ends. This CDR3 is 11 amino acids long. The CDR3: CSVTTNTEAFF. CDR3 in DNA: TGCAGCGTTACGACCAACACTGAAGCTTTCTTT.

This sequence joins TRBV29-1 and TRBJ2-1; TRBD2 matches at 7 bases. The germline V gene encodes CDR1 SQVTM and CDR2 ANQGSEA. This CDR3 is 17 amino acids long. With V trimmed by 0 bases and J by 0 bases, 8 bases remained unmatched. The CDR3 reads CSVEDTASGFSYNEQFF. CDR3 in DNA: TGCAGCGTTGAAGATACGGCTAGCGGTTTCTCCTACAATGAGCAGTTCTTC.

The chain combines TRBV20-1 with TRBJ2-4; 11 bases agree with TRBD2. The J call may be faulty, since TRBJ2-7 better matches the DNA end. The CDR3 is 14 residues long. Germline CDR1 is DFQATT and CDR2 is SNEGSKA (reference sequence). CDR3 DNA sequence: TGCAGTGCTCCCTTAGCGGGAGGGCCTCCCGAGCAGTACTTC. It encodes CSAPLAGGPPEQYF.

The chain combines TRBV7-6 with TRBJ2-3, with D possibly matching TRBD1 (5 bases). The germline V gene has CDR1 SGHVS and CDR2 FNYEAQ. The CDR3 contains 18 residues. Deletions cut 0 bases from V and 3 bases from J, with 19 bases between. DNA for the CDR3: TGTGCCAGCAGCTTAGCCCCTGAAGGCAGGGTGGGAACAGATACGCAGTATTTT. Encoded protein: CASSLAPEGRVGTDTQYF.

The CDR3 loop is CASSSLTGTEQYF. The CDR3 bases are TGTGCCAGCAGCTCCTTGACAGGGACCGAGCAGTACTTC. The rearrangement joins TRBV7-2 to TRBJ2-5; 7 bases agree with TRBD1. The J call may be incorrect, as the DNA end agrees better with TRBJ2-7. This CDR3 spans 13 amino acids. CDR1 and CDR2 from the germline V gene are SGHTA and FQGNSA.

The chain recombines TRBV29-1 with TRBJ2-1; D uncertain. This CDR3 spans 10 amino acids. Trimming pared 6 bases from V and 5 bases from J, leaving 5 bases between. CDR1 and CDR2 (germline): SQVTM, ANQGSEA. The CDR3 region is CSVLHNEQFF. As DNA, the CDR3 is TGCAGCGTACTTCACAATGAGCAGTTCTTC.

This clonotype appeared many times. V and J are TRBV3-1 and TRBJ1-1; D is ambiguous. V was cut by 4 bases and J by 5 bases, with 8 bases left in between. This CDR3 has 12 amino acids. Germline-derived CDR1 and CDR2 are LGHDT and YNNKEL (reference sequence). CDR3 in amino acids: CASSLIGTEAFF. The CDR3 DNA reads TGTGCCAGCAGCCTAATCGGGACTGAAGCTTTCTTT.

DNA for the CDR3: TGTGCCAGCAGTTACGGGTTAGGCGGGACAGGGGACTACGAGCAGTACTTC. As protein: CASSYGLGGTGDYEQYF. The V call is TRBV6-5, the J call TRBJ2-7, with 10 bases matching TRBD1. Per the germline V gene, CDR1 is MNHEY and CDR2 is SVGAGI. Unmatched junction bases numbered 10, after V lost 2 bases and J lost 3 bases. The CDR3 spans 17 residues.

The V call is TRBV24-1, the J call TRBJ2-5; D may be TRBD2 (5 bases). This CDR3 has 15 residues. The V gene lost 7 bases and the J gene lost 4 bases, with 18 bases spanning the gap. Germline CDR1 KGHDR, CDR2 SFDVKD. The CDR3 nucleotides read TGTGCCACCAGCCAAGGGCCGGGGTTGGGAGAGACCCAGTACTTC. Amino acids: CATSQGPGLGETQYF.

This clonotype showed up just a few times. The V call is TRBV27, the J call TRBJ2-6; unclear D gene. Between the trimmed V and J ends, which lost 3 bases and 1 base, there was a span of 7 bases. There are 15 residues in the CDR3. Germline assignment: CDR1 MNHEY and CDR2 SMNVEV (reference sequence). CDR3 in DNA: TGTGCCAGCAGTTTTAAGGGTTCTGGGGCCAACGTCCTGACTTTC. This encodes CASSFKGSGANVLTF. Complete variable domain (other parts from reference TRBV27 and TRBJ2-6): EAQVTQNPRYLITVTGKKLTVTCSQNMNHEYMSWYRQDPGLGLRQIYYSMNVEVTDKGDVPEGYKVSRKEKRNFPLILESPSPNQTSLYFCASSFKGSGANVLTFGAGSRLTVL.

This clonotype occurred a few times. This chain connects TRBV20-1 to TRBJ2-1; the match to TRBD2 covers 11 bases. The J segment lost 0 bases and the V segment lost 2 bases, leaving 3 bases of the junction unmatched. Germline V gene sequence: CDR1 DFQATT, CDR2 SNEGSKA (reference sequence). There are 16 residues in the CDR3. CDR3 DNA sequence: TGCAGTGCTAGACACACTAGCGGGGGCTCCTACAATGAGCAGTTCTTC. Translation: CSARHTSGGSYNEQFF.

This clonotype has more than one count but fewer than ten. CDR3 sequence (DNA): TGTGCCAGCAGCTTAGATGGTAGCGGGAGTTTCGGCGAGCAGTACTTC. It yields the protein CASSLDGSGSFGEQYF. The rearrangement joins TRBV11-2 to TRBJ2-7; 9 nucleotides line up with TRBD2. Germline V gene lookup returns CDR1 SGHAT and CDR2 FQNNGV. Trimming took 0 bases from V and 6 from J; bases not matched to a gene: 9. The CDR3 consists of 16 residues.

This clonotype came up once. CDR3 sequence: CASSPNIQTGAYGYTF. CDR3 sequence (DNA): TGCGCCAGCAGCCCGAACATCCAGACAGGGGCCTATGGCTACACCTTC. The chain combines TRBV5-1 with TRBJ1-2; TRBD1 agrees at 8 bases. Trimming took 4 bases from V and 4 from J; bases not matched to a gene: 12. Germline CDR1 SGHRS, CDR2 YFSETQ. There are 16 residues in the CDR3.